This T cell receptor beta chain comes out of a study of blood T cells in healthy people across ages. A second PCR, run for about 7 to 11 cycles, used a sample-barcoded 5' primer plus a J-beta primer mix. TCRdb passed the 5' RACE reads through MiXCR, listing each CDR3 protein once. Among hundreds of thousands of distinct CDR3 sequences listed, roughly 64% were seen once. The CDR3 has 16 amino acids. The germline V gene has CDR1 SGHRS and CDR2 YFSETQ. V trimming: 0 bases; J trimming: 1 base; junction bases outside the gene matches: 4. This rearrangement joins TRBV5-1 to TRBJ1-2, with 9 bases identical to TRBD1. Material for sequencing was blood. This TCR was sampled from a man younger than 45 in good health. DNA for the CDR3: TGCGCCAGCAGCTTGGGAAGACAGGGGGTTAACTATGGCTACACCTTC. This codes for CASSLGRQGVNYGYTF.